What follows describes a single T cell receptor beta chain. The germline gives CDR1 SNHLY, CDR2 FYNNEI. This CDR3 region has 12 residues. V lost 7 bases, J lost 4 bases, and 11 bases lay in between. This sample is drawn from a study of blood T cell repertoires in COVID-19. In the study overall: From the United States, Italy and Spain came samples of acute and convalescent COVID-19. T cells, B-cell-depleted T cells, or PBMCs supplied cDNA or gDNA.

Enrolled during active infection, Seattle patients were then followed longitudinally. In the authors' workflow: Researchers report that nucleated cell counts were estimated from reference gene primer amplification. Clones were read by immunoSEQ multiplex PCR, and TCRdb kept only the in-frame ones, dropping some. The V and J calls and the clone size are those of that table, but D and trimming were determined from the DNA. The profile shows 200,000 to 300,000 clones, over 75% of them singletons. This receptor was identified in a man aged 45-60 years with COVID-19, enrolled during active disease. Material for sequencing was peripheral blood. The chain is built from TRBV2 and TRBJ2-7; D possibly corresponds to TRBD1 (6 bases). The CDR3 loop is CASTKDSYEQYF. CDR3 in DNA: TGTGCCAGCACTAAGGACAGTTACGAGCAGTACTTC.